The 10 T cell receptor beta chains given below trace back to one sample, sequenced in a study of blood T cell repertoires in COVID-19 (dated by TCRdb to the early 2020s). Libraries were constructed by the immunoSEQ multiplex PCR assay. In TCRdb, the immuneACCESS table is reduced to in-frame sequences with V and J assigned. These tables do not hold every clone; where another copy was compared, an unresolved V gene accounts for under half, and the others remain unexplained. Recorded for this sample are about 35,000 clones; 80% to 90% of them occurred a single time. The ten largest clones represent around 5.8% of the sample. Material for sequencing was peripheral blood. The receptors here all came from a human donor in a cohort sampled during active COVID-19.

The chain's CDR3 is CASSLWRGDEQYF. The CDR3 DNA reads TGTGCCAGCAGCTTATGGAGGGGCGACGAGCAGTACTTC. The chain combines TRBV7-2 with TRBJ2-7; TRBD2 might be the D (6 bases). Germline V gene data show CDR1 as SGHTA and CDR2 as FQGNSA. The CDR3 covers 13 residues. Trimming took 2 bases from V and 5 from J, leaving 10 bases between them.

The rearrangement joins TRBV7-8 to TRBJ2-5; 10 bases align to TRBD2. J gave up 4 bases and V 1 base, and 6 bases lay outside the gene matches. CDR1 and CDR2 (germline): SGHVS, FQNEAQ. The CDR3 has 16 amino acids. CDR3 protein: CASSLVVAGGAETQYF. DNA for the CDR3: TGTGCCAGCAGCTTAGTAGTAGCGGGGGGTGCAGAGACCCAGTACTTC.

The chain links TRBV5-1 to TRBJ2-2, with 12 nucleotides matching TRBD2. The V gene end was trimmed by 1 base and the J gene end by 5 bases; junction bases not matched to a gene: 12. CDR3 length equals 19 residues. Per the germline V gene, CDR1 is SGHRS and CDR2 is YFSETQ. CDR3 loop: CASSLNRLAGAQGTGELFF. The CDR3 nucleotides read TGCGCCAGCAGCTTGAATAGACTAGCGGGGGCCCAGGGGACCGGGGAGCTGTTTTTT. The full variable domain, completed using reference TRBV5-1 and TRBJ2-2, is KAGVTQTPRYLIKTRGQQVTLSCSPISGHRSVSWYQQTPGQGLQFLFEYFSETQRNKGNFPGRFSGRQFSNSRSEMNVSTLELGDSALYLCASSLNRLAGAQGTGELFFGEGSRLTVL.

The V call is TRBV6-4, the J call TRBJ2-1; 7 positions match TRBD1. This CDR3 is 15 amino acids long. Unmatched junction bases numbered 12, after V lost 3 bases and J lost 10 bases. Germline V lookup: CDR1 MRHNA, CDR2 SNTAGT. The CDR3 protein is CASSEPDRNPQEQFF. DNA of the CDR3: TGTGCCAGCAGTGAACCGGACAGGAACCCGCAGGAGCAGTTCTTC.

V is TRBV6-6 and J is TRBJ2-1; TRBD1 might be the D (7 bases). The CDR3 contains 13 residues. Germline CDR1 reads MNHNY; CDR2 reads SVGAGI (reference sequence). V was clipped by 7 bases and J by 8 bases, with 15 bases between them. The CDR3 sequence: CASTTRGADEQFF. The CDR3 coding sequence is TGTGCCAGCACCACCAGGGGGGCCGATGAGCAGTTCTTC.

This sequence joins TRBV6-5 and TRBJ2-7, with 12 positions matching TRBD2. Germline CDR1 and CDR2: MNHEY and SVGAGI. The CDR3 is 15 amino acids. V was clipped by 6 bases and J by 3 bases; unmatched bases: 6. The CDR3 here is CASSQTSGSHYEQYF. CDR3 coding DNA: TGTGCCAGCAGCCAGACTAGCGGGAGTCACTACGAGCAGTACTTC.

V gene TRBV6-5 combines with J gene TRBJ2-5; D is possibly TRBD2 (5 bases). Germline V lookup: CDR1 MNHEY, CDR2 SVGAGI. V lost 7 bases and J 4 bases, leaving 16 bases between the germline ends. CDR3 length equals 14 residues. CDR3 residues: CASTEGSGRETQYF. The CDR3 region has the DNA TGTGCCAGCACCGAAGGGTCGGGGAGAGAGACCCAGTACTTC.

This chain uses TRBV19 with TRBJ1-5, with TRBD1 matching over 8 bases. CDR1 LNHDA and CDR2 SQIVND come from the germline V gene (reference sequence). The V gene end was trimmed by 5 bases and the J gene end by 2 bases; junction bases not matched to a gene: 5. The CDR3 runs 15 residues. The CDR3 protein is CASSSGQGGNQPQHF. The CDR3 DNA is TGTGCCAGTAGTTCCGGACAGGGCGGCAATCAGCCCCAGCATTTT.

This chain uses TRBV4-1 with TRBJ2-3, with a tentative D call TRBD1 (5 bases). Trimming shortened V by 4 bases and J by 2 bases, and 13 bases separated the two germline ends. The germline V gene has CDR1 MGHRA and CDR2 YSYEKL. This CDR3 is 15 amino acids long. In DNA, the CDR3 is TGCGCCAGCAGCCCACTGGACACAAACACAGATACGCAGTATTTT. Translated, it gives CASSPLDTNTDTQYF.

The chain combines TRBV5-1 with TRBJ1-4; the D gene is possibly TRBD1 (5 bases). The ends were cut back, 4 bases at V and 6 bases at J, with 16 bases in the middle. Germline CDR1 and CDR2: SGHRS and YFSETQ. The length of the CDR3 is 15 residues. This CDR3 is CASSLGHNRDEKLFF. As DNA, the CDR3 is TGCGCCAGCAGCCTCGGACATAACCGGGATGAAAAACTGTTTTTT.